Below are 6 T cell receptor beta chains sequenced from a single sample in a study of shared clonotypes between healthy human individuals. Measured with immunoSEQ multiplex PCR; TCRdb has only the in-frame clones, and not every one. The sample holds approximately 710,000 clones; about 92% are singletons and the top ten take about 33%. The sequenced material came from memory CD8+ T cells from PBMCs. Sample subset: CD45RO+ cells pooled with CCR7-negative TemRA cells. The receptor set was obtained from a man younger than 35 in good health. Some clones in this sample may be carry-over from other donors' samples.

The V call is TRBV6-5, the J call TRBJ1-5; D is undetermined. Trimming cost V 11 bases and J 6 bases, with 5 bases left between them. The CDR3 sequence is 9 residues long. Per the germline V gene, CDR1 is MNHEY and CDR2 is SVGAGI. The CDR3 bases are TGTGCCGCCGGTCAGCCCCAGCATTTT. Residues: CAAGQPQHF.

The V and J genes are TRBV19 and TRBJ2-7; D ambiguous. The V gene lost 5 bases and the J gene lost 7 bases, with 12 bases spanning the gap. There are 12 residues in the CDR3. Germline CDR1 reads LNHDA; CDR2 reads SQIVND (reference sequence). CDR3 sequence (DNA): TGTGCCAGTAGTCATGGTGGCGGTGAGCAGTACTTC. Protein: CASSHGGGEQYF.

The CDR3 sequence: CASSPGTGATGELFF. The DNA for the CDR3 is TGTGCCAGCAGCCCCGGGACCGGGGCCACCGGGGAGCTGTTTTTT. The V call is TRBV28, the J call TRBJ2-2; D assignment may be TRBD1 or TRBD2 (5 bases each). V was pared by 6 bases and J by 4 bases, with 15 bases between. The CDR3 contains 15 residues. Germline CDR1 is MDHEN and CDR2 is SYDVKM.

The V and J genes are TRBV15 and TRBJ2-7; D uncertain. CDR1 and CDR2 (germline): LNHNV, YYDKDF (reference sequence). This CDR3 is built from 14 residues. Trimming stripped 5 bases from V and 2 bases from J, with 13 bases between. CDR3 DNA sequence: TGTGCCACCAGCTTGGCCCACGGCCCCTACGAGCAGTACTTC. Encoded protein: CATSLAHGPYEQYF.

The gene calls are TRBV29-1 and TRBJ2-2; D remains unclear. The V end was cut by 6 bases, the J end by 4 bases, with 9 bases between. The CDR3 length is 12 residues. The germline CDR1 and CDR2 sequences are SQVTM and ANQGSEA. CDR3 sequence reads: CSVFYPTGELFF. As DNA, the CDR3 is TGCAGCGTCTTCTATCCCACCGGGGAGCTGTTTTTT.

V and J are TRBV7-9 and TRBJ1-2; TRBD1 aligns across 7 bases. Looked up from germline, CDR1 is SEHNR and CDR2 is FQNEAQ (reference sequence). The V segment lost 1 base and the J segment 4 bases; nucleotides outside the gene matches: 12. The CDR3 has 17 residues. The CDR3 region is CASSLGRTGLHLYGYTF. The CDR3 bases are TGTGCCAGCAGCTTAGGACGGACAGGCCTACACCTCTATGGCTACACCTTC.